This T cell receptor beta chain was obtained from a study of shared clonotypes between healthy human individuals. This clone has a handful of counts. The junction had 18 bases not matched to a gene; V was cut back by 9 bases and J by 6 bases. The germline CDR1 and CDR2 sequences are LNHDA and SQIVND (reference sequence). The CDR3 loop spans 16 amino acids. Researchers divided each subset's genomic DNA evenly across several immunoSEQ plates. The assay was immunoSEQ multiplex PCR, and TCRdb's table has in-frame clones only and misses some. The sample yields around 2.5 million clones, over 85% seen once.

The receptor's source is a man younger than 35 in good health. Some clones in this sample may be carry-over from other donors' samples. Sequencing was performed on naive CD4+ T cells from PBMCs. Subset: CD45RA+ positively selected. This chain connects TRBV19 to TRBJ1-2; 8 bases are shared with TRBD1. CDR3 loop: CASSSYGARGLDGYTF. CDR3 in DNA: TGTGCCAGCTCTTCTTATGGGGCCAGGGGGCTTGATGGCTACACCTTC. The complete variable domain, with remaining parts taken from reference TRBV19 and TRBJ1-2, reads DGGITQSPKYLFRKEGQNVTLSCEQNLNHDAMYWYRQDPGQGLRLIYYSQIVNDFQKGDIAEGYSVSREKKESFPLTVTSAQKNPTAFYLCASSSYGARGLDGYTFGSGTRLTVV.